This T cell receptor (beta chain) originates from a study of blood T cell repertoires in COVID-19. Only one count was recorded for this clone. The method was immunoSEQ multiplex PCR; TCRdb's version includes in-frame clones alone and lacks a portion of them. The sample lists 80,000 or so clones; 70% to 90% were seen once. Germline CDR1 reads KGHDR; CDR2 reads SFDVKD. CDR3 length equals 13 residues. V trimming: 4 bases; J trimming: 9 bases; junction bases outside the gene matches: 4. The sequenced material came from peripheral blood. This TCR derives from a man in his 60s with COVID-19, enrolled during active disease. The V and J genes are TRBV24-1 and TRBJ1-1, with 10 positions matching TRBD1. CDR3 region: CATSDGTGVKAFF. DNA of the CDR3: TGTGCCACCAGTGACGGGACAGGGGTAAAAGCTTTCTTT.